These T cell receptor beta chains were read from a single sample in a study of OX40 agonist ivuxolimab in advanced cancers. Using immunoSEQ multiplex PCR, the repertoire was profiled, and TCRdb retains in-frame clones only, with some absent. The table records some 11,000 clones, about 77% of them present only once. Specimen: CD4+ or CD8+ T cells sorted from blood, collected in a trial of the OX40 agonist ivuxolimab. These receptors were collected from an adult with an advanced solid tumor such as melanoma, head and neck, liver or kidney cancer. Each CDR3 is given with its conserved first and last residue. A D gene is named only where the DNA matches it firmly. Where a row states a size, it is once, few, many or the class of an expanded clone; other rows omit it.

v_call	d_call	j_call	clone_size	cdr3_nt	cdr3_aa
TRBV7-9	NA	TRBJ2-5	NA	TGTGCCAGCAGCTCACAGGGAGTCTGGGAGACCCAGTACTTC	CASSSQGVWETQYF
TRBV4-2	NA	TRBJ2-6	NA	TGTGCCAGCAGCCAGACCTCTGGGGCCAACGTCCTGACTTTC	CASSQTSGANVLTF
TRBV19	NA	TRBJ2-3	NA	TGTGCCAGTAGTATTACAGGGTATAGCACAGATACGCAGTATTTT	CASSITGYSTDTQYF
TRBV27	TRBD1	TRBJ1-2	NA	TGTGCCAGCAGTACACCCGGGACAGCCTTTTATGGCTACACCTTC	CASSTPGTAFYGYTF
TRBV10-3	TRBD2	TRBJ2-7	NA	TGTGCCATCGGAGTAGCGGGGGCCTACGAGCAGTACTTC	CAIGVAGAYEQYF
TRBV7-9	NA	TRBJ2-7	NA	TGTGCCAGCAGCTTAGCAAGGGGCGAGCAGTACTTC	CASSLARGEQYF
TRBV30	NA	TRBJ2-1	few	TGTGCCTGGAGTGTAATAGGCAATGAGCAGTTCTTC	CAWSVIGNEQFF
TRBV28	NA	TRBJ1-1	once	TGTGCCAGCAGTTCAATACGGGACCCGGAGGATGAAGCTTTCTTT	CASSSIRDPEDEAFF
TRBV7-9	NA	TRBJ2-3	NA	TGTGCCAGCAGCCTCGACTGGGGAACCACAGATACGCAGTATTTT	CASSLDWGTTDTQYF
TRBV9	NA	TRBJ2-2	few	TGTGCCAGCGGTGGGGGGAGCACCGGGGAGCTGTTTTTT	CASGGGSTGELFF
TRBV28	TRBD1	TRBJ2-1	NA	TGTGCCACCCTGCTGTGGACAGGGGAAGGGTATCGTGAGCAGTTCTTC	CATLLWTGEGYREQFF
TRBV2	NA	TRBJ1-3	NA	TGTGCCAGGAAGCGGGGAAACACCATATATTTT	CARKRGNTIYF
TRBV7-3	TRBD2	TRBJ2-1	few	TGTGCCAGCAGCTTAAGAGGACTAGCCTACAATGAGCAGTTCTTC	CASSLRGLAYNEQFF
TRBV20-1	TRBD2	TRBJ2-5	NA	TGCAGTGCTAGGTTAGCGGGGGCCCAGTACTTC	CSARLAGAQYF
TRBV5-1	TRBD1	TRBJ2-6	NA	TGCGCCAGCAGCCAACGGGACAGAGAAGGAGGGGCCAACGTCCTGACTTTC	CASSQRDREGGANVLTF
TRBV7-9	NA	TRBJ1-1	once	TGTGCCAGCAGCCACCCCAACAGGGAGAACACTGAAGCTTTCTTT	CASSHPNRENTEAFF
TRBV7-9	TRBD2	TRBJ2-7	once	TGTGCCAGCAGCTGGCTCAGCGGGAGCTACGAGCAGTACTTC	CASSWLSGSYEQYF
TRBV4-1	NA	TRBJ1-1	NA	TGCGCCAGCAGCCAGGTGGGACGGCCTACTGAAGCTTTCTTT	CASSQVGRPTEAFF
TRBV29-1	TRBD2	TRBJ2-7	once	TGCAGCGTACAACCGACTAGCGGAGCCTACGAGCAGTACTTC	CSVQPTSGAYEQYF
TRBV4-3	TRBD1	TRBJ1-1	NA	TGCGCCAGCAGCCAAATAACAGGGGTGACTGAAGCTTTCTTT	CASSQITGVTEAFF
TRBV9	TRBD2	TRBJ2-7	NA	TGTGCCAGCAGTTCCGGGACTAGCGGCATCTCCTACGAGCAGTACTTC	CASSSGTSGISYEQYF
TRBV7-8	TRBD2	TRBJ2-7	NA	TGTGCCAGCAGCTTAGCTACCGGACTAGCGGGAGGACTTTACGAGCAGTACTTC	CASSLATGLAGGLYEQYF
TRBV6-1	NA	TRBJ1-4	NA	TGTGCCAGCGCGATGGGAGAAAAACTGTTTTTT	CASAMGEKLFF
TRBV7-9	TRBD1	TRBJ1-3	NA	TGTGCCAGCAGCTCCAACAGGGGGCTTGGATCTGGAAACACCATATATTTT	CASSSNRGLGSGNTIYF
TRBV6-5	TRBD2	TRBJ2-1	NA	TGTGCCAGCAGTAGACTAGCGGGACCCTACAATGAGCAGTTCTTC	CASSRLAGPYNEQFF
TRBV27	TRBD2	TRBJ2-5	NA	TGTGCCAGCAGTTTATTTACGGGGGGGGCCCAAGAGACCCAGTACTTC	CASSLFTGGAQETQYF
TRBV29-1	TRBD2	TRBJ2-6	NA	TGCAGCGCCTTCCTAGCGGGAGGGGCTGGGGCCAACGTCCTGACTTTC	CSAFLAGGAGANVLTF
TRBV9	NA	TRBJ1-1	NA	TGTGCCAGCAGCGCCGATCGGGGGAAGAACACTGAAGCTTTCTTT	CASSADRGKNTEAFF
TRBV27	NA	TRBJ2-4	NA	TGTGCCAGCAGTTTAACGGTTGCCCAAACGGCTCGCCCGTACTTC	CASSLTVAQTARPYF
TRBV13	TRBD1	TRBJ2-1	NA	TGTGCCAGCGCAGGGGGCAGCAATGAGCAGTTCTTC	CASAGGSNEQFF
TRBV19	TRBD1	TRBJ2-2	NA	TGTGCCAGTAGTCCCGGGACAGGGGGCAACACCGGGGAGCTGTTTTTT	CASSPGTGGNTGELFF
TRBV2	NA	TRBJ2-7	NA	TGTGCCAGCAGTGAATTTAAACCCTCCTACGAGCAGTACTTC	CASSEFKPSYEQYF
TRBV28	NA	TRBJ1-2	once	TGTGCCAGCAGTCCCCAGACAGGTCCTAACTATGGCTACACCTTC	CASSPQTGPNYGYTF
TRBV28	TRBD2	TRBJ2-1	NA	TGTGCCAGCAGCTTGGGGGAGACTGGCGGGAGGTACAATGAGCAGTTCTTC	CASSLGETGGRYNEQFF
TRBV10-3	TRBD1	TRBJ1-1	NA	TGTGCCATCAGTGAGCTGGACAGGGGTCGACCTGAAGCTTTCTTT	CAISELDRGRPEAFF
TRBV7-9	NA	TRBJ2-3	NA	TGTGCCAGCAGCCAACTAGGGGAGGCAGATACGCAGTATTTT	CASSQLGEADTQYF
TRBV27	TRBD1	TRBJ1-1	NA	TGTGCCAGCAGGCTATATAGGACAGGGGATCACAACACTGAAGCTTTCTTT	CASRLYRTGDHNTEAFF